A single sample is the source of the 25 T cell receptor beta chains below, sequenced in a study of blood T cells in healthy people across ages. A sample-barcoded 5' primer and a J-beta primer mix were used in a second PCR of roughly 7 to 11 cycles. TCRdb reprocessed the 5' RACE reads with MiXCR, giving one entry per CDR3 protein. The data hold some 900,000 distinct CDR3 sequences, with 40% to 60% observed a single time. The sequenced material came from blood. These receptors were taken from a man aged 25-45 years in good health.

The genes are TRBV6-1 and TRBJ2-4; 8 bases map to TRBD1. The last part of the DNA fits TRBJ2-7 better; the J call may be wrong. The CDR3 loop spans 16 amino acids. CDR1 and CDR2 from the germline V gene are MNHNS and SASEGT. The CDR3 is CASSGTGFTGGTEQYF. In nucleotides, the CDR3 is TGTGCCAGCAGTGGAACGGGTTTTACAGGGGGGACCGAGCAGTACTTC.

J is TRBJ2-7 and V is TRBV7-8; D is undetermined. The CDR3 sequence is 15 residues long. V lost 1 base, J lost 0 bases, and 10 bases lay in between. The germline V gene encodes CDR1 SGHVS and CDR2 FQNEAQ. DNA of the CDR3: TGTGCCAGCAGCTTAGAGCTCCCGAGCTCCTACGAGCAGTACTTC. Its protein product is CASSLELPSSYEQYF.

A single count supports this clonotype. V is TRBV7-3 and J is TRBJ2-3; 10 bases agree with TRBD2. With V trimmed by 5 bases and J by 4 bases, 6 bases remained unmatched. Germline V gene data show CDR1 as SGHTA and CDR2 as FQGTGA. The CDR3 is 15 residues long. The CDR3 coding sequence is TGTGCCAGCAGCCCTAGCGGGGGCCGGTCAGATACGCAGTATTTT. It is translated as CASSPSGGRSDTQYF.

A note on this clonotype: A much larger clone lies a single base off, so this may be a read error. The genes are TRBV7-2 and TRBJ1-5; D ambiguous. The V end lost 7 bases, the J end lost 2 bases, and 9 bases lay between the germline ends. Germline CDR1 reads SGHTA; CDR2 reads FQGNSA. The CDR3 consists of 13 residues. CDR3 nucleotides: TGTGCCAGCAACCAGCGGGGCAATCAGCCCCAGCATTTT. Amino acid sequence: CASNQRGNQPQHF.

The gene calls are TRBV5-1 and TRBJ1-2, with 9 nucleotides matching TRBD1. The CDR3 covers 15 residues. Germline-derived CDR1 and CDR2 are SGHRS and YFSETQ. Trimming removed 4 bases from V and 4 bases from J; junction bases left unmatched: 8. The CDR3 sequence: CASSGGGQGAYGYTF. In DNA form, the CDR3 reads TGCGCCAGCAGCGGAGGGGGACAGGGCGCCTATGGCTACACCTTC.

The chain recombines TRBV4-2 with TRBJ2-1, with D possibly TRBD2 on 5 matching bases. Between the trimmed V and J ends, which lost 8 bases and 0 bases, there was a span of 11 bases. Looked up from germline, CDR1 is LGHNA and CDR2 is YNFKEQ. The CDR3 has 14 residues. The CDR3 DNA reads as TGTGCCAGCCGAGGAGGTAACTCCTACAATGAGCAGTTCTTC. Amino acids: CASRGGNSYNEQFF.

The chain is built from TRBV6-1 and TRBJ2-4; D is ambiguous. The germline gives CDR1 MNHNS, CDR2 SASEGT. The CDR3 covers 15 residues. V was shortened by 1 base and J by 0 bases, with 7 bases between the two germline ends. The CDR3 DNA is TGTGCCAGCAGTGAAGACGTAGTAGCCAAAAACATTCAGTACTTC. Residues: CASSEDVVAKNIQYF.

This sequence joins TRBV7-2 and TRBJ2-1; TRBD1 agrees at 7 bases. Looked up from germline, CDR1 is SGHTA and CDR2 is FQGNSA. CDR3 size: 14 residues. Germline trimming cut 4 bases from V and 8 bases from J; bases unmatched to any gene: 8. The CDR3 loop is CASSSTGVSDEQFF. CDR3 coding DNA: TGTGCCAGCAGCTCCACAGGGGTTAGCGATGAGCAGTTCTTC. Drawing the rest from reference TRBV7-2 and TRBJ2-1, the complete variable domain is GAGVSQSPSNKVTEKGKDVELRCDPISGHTALYWYRQSLGQGLEFLIYFQGNSAPDKSGLPSDRFSAERTGGSVSTLTIQRTQQEDSAVYLCASSSTGVSDEQFFGPGTRLTVL.

This chain connects TRBV5-1 to TRBJ2-7; 10 nucleotides align to TRBD2. The CDR3 contains 16 residues. Germline-derived CDR1 and CDR2 are SGHRS and YFSETQ. Germline trimming cut 1 base from V and 1 base from J; bases unmatched to any gene: 5. The CDR3 region is CASSLSASGGSYEQYF. As DNA, the CDR3 is TGCGCCAGCAGCTTGTCGGCTAGCGGGGGATCCTACGAGCAGTACTTC. Full variable domain (outside the CDR3, taken from reference TRBV5-1 and TRBJ2-7): KAGVTQTPRYLIKTRGQQVTLSCSPISGHRSVSWYQQTPGQGLQFLFEYFSETQRNKGNFPGRFSGRQFSNSRSEMNVSTLELGDSALYLCASSLSASGGSYEQYFGPGTRLTVT.

V usage is TRBV4-2 and J usage is TRBJ2-4, with D perhaps TRBD1 (6 bases). This CDR3 region has 15 residues. Germline V gene lookup returns CDR1 LGHNA and CDR2 YNFKEQ. The V end was cut by 0 bases, the J end by 5 bases, with 11 bases between. CDR3 DNA: TGTGCCAGCAGCCAAGATGGACAGCCAGAAAACATTCAGTACTTC. This sequence encodes CASSQDGQPENIQYF.

The rearrangement links TRBV28 to TRBJ2-7; weak D call: TRBD1 (6 bases). CDR3 length: 16 residues. Germline assignment: CDR1 MDHEN and CDR2 SYDVKM. Trimming stripped 9 bases from V and 0 bases from J, with 21 bases between. In nucleotides, the CDR3 is TGTGCCAGTGAGACAGGCCCGGGAATTTTCTCCTACGAGCAGTACTTC. This encodes CASETGPGIFSYEQYF.

This rearrangement joins TRBV29-1 to TRBJ2-7, with 7 bases lining up with TRBD1. The junction had 7 bases not matched to a gene; V was cut back by 6 bases and J by 2 bases. This CDR3 spans 13 amino acids. CDR1 is SQVTM, CDR2 ANQGSEA, per germline. The CDR3 loop is CSVGTAITYEQYF. Written as DNA, the CDR3 is TGCAGCGTGGGGACAGCTATTACCTACGAGCAGTACTTC.

This clonotype was seen once. The CDR3 is CAISEQLAGGRGEQFF. CDR3 sequence (DNA): TGTGCCATCAGTGAACAACTAGCGGGGGGGCGAGGTGAGCAGTTCTTC. This chain uses TRBV10-3 with TRBJ2-1; 13 bases line up with TRBD2. V lost 3 bases and J lost 9; bases outside the gene matches: 8. Germline assignment: CDR1 ENHRY and CDR2 SYGVKD. The CDR3 runs 16 residues.

This clonotype was counted only a few times. The germline gene is not matched at one end of the junction; a read error may be the cause. V is TRBV29-1 and J is TRBJ2-3, with a weak D call TRBD2 (9 bases). The length of the CDR3 is 16 residues. From germline, CDR1 is SQVTM and CDR2 ANQGSEA. CDR3: CLPLSTGEIAGETQYF. In DNA, the CDR3 is TGTCTTCCCCTCTCGACAGGGGAAATAGCGGGGGAAACGCAGTATTTT.

The rearrangement uses TRBV29-1 and TRBJ1-5; TRBD1 is a possible D gene (5 bases). CDR1 is SQVTM, CDR2 ANQGSEA, per germline. This CDR3 is built from 15 residues. Trimming took off 6 bases at V and 2 bases at J, with 17 bases between the two ends. CDR3 region: CSVRTGGEGNQPQHF. CDR3 bases: TGCAGCGTCCGAACGGGGGGGGAAGGCAATCAGCCCCAGCATTTT.

This clonotype has at least ten counts. The chain combines TRBV29-1 with TRBJ2-1; perhaps TRBD1 as D (6 bases). The CDR3 spans 13 residues. The V and J ends lost 7 bases and 4 bases respectively, with 14 bases between them. The germline V gene has CDR1 SQVTM and CDR2 ANQGSEA. The CDR3 sequence is CSANGTPYNEQFF. The CDR3 region has the DNA TGCAGCGCTAACGGGACACCTTACAATGAGCAGTTCTTC.

CDR3 nucleotide sequence: TGTGCCAGCTGTGAAATACGGGAGACCCAGTACTTC. Translation: CASCEIRETQYF. The gene calls are TRBV28 and TRBJ2-5, with D unresolved. The V gene lost 8 bases and the J gene lost 5 bases, with 12 bases spanning the gap. The CDR3 has 12 amino acids. Germline assignment: CDR1 MDHEN and CDR2 SYDVKM.

The sample holds a few counts of this clonotype. The chain uses TRBV20-1 and TRBJ2-7; 8 nucleotides agree with TRBD2. CDR3 length equals 15 residues. J lost 5 bases, V lost 0 bases, and 9 bases had no gene match. In germline, CDR1 is DFQATT, CDR2 SNEGSKA (reference sequence). CDR3 protein: CSARDAVAGMNEQYF. The CDR3 coding sequence is TGCAGTGCTAGAGATGCGGTAGCGGGGATGAACGAGCAGTACTTC.

This clonotype has a handful of counts. The rearrangement links TRBV4-2 to TRBJ1-6; D is perhaps TRBD1 (6 bases). Germline assignment: CDR1 LGHNA and CDR2 YNFKEQ. V was trimmed by 1 base and J by 8 bases, leaving 9 bases between them. The CDR3 is 14 residues long. CDR3 sequence reads: CASSQVNRDSPLHF. The CDR3 DNA follows: TGTGCCAGCAGCCAAGTCAACAGGGATTCACCCCTCCACTTT.

V gene TRBV5-1 combines with J gene TRBJ2-7; 9 bases line up with TRBD1. This CDR3 is 15 amino acids long. Germline assignment: CDR1 SGHRS and CDR2 YFSETQ. V was clipped by 3 bases and J by 3 bases; unmatched bases: 7. CDR3 sequence reads: CASSSRQGVFYEQYF. In DNA, the CDR3 is TGCGCCAGCAGCTCCCGACAGGGGGTATTCTACGAGCAGTACTTC.

This chain connects TRBV12-3 or TRBV12-4 to TRBJ2-7; TRBD2 agrees at 12 bases. The CDR3 spans 14 residues. The junction had 3 bases not matched to a gene; V was cut back by 7 bases and J by 2 bases. Written as DNA, the CDR3 is TGTGCCAGCAAGGGGACTAGCGGGCCCTACGAGCAGTACTTC. Protein: CASKGTSGPYEQYF.

This clonotype has just a few counts. The CDR3 is CASSDPGETQYF. The DNA of the CDR3 is TGTGCCAGCAGTGATCCGGGAGAGACCCAGTACTTC. V and J are TRBV2 and TRBJ2-5; no firm D call. CDR3 length equals 12 residues. Per germline, CDR1 SNHLY and CDR2 FYNNEI. Between the trimmed V and J ends, which lost 3 bases and 4 bases, there was a span of 6 bases.

The chain employs TRBV7-2 and TRBJ2-3; 10 nucleotides align to TRBD2. Per germline, CDR1 SGHTA and CDR2 FQGNSA. V was pared by 3 bases and J by 3 bases, with 6 bases of the junction left unmatched. There are 16 residues in the CDR3. This chain's CDR3 is CASSFGVAGGTDTQYF. In DNA form, the CDR3 reads TGTGCCAGCAGCTTTGGAGTAGCGGGGGGAACAGATACGCAGTATTTT.

This chain uses TRBV4-1 with TRBJ2-1; 7 bases are shared with TRBD2. The CDR3 is made up of 12 amino acids. Germline V gives CDR1 MGHRA, CDR2 YSYEKL. V shed 4 bases, J shed 9 bases, and the junction held 3 bases outside the gene matches. CDR3 sequence (DNA): TGCGCCAGCAGCCCAGCGGGAAGTGAGCAGTTCTTC. This codes for CASSPAGSEQFF.

This clonotype was seen only once. V and J are TRBV20-1 and TRBJ2-5, with D unresolved. Trimming stripped 0 bases from V and 5 bases from J, with 7 bases between. The CDR3 runs 12 residues. Germline CDR1 and CDR2: DFQATT and SNEGSKA (reference sequence). The CDR3 sequence: CSARDTRETQYF. Written as DNA, the CDR3 is TGCAGTGCTAGAGATACGAGGGAGACCCAGTACTTC.